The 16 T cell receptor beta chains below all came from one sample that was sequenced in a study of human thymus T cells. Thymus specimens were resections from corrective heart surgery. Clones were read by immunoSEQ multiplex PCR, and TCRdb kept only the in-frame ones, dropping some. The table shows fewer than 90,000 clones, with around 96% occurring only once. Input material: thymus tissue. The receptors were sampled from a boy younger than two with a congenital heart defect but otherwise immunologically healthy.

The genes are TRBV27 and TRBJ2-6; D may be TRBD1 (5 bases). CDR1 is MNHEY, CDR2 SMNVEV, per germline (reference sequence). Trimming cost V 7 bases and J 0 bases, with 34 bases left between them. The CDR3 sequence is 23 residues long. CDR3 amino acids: CASNGWDRPKDRQIFSGANVLTF. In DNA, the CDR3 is TGTGCCAGCAACGGCTGGGATCGTCCGAAAGATAGACAGATTTTCTCTGGGGCCAACGTCCTGACTTTC.

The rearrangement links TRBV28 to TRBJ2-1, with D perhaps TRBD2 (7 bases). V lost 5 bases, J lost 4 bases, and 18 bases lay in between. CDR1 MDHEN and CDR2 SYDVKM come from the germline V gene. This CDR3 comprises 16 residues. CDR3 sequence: CASSPDRPGGYNEQFF. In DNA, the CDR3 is TGTGCCAGCAGTCCCGACAGGCCCGGGGGGTACAATGAGCAGTTCTTC.

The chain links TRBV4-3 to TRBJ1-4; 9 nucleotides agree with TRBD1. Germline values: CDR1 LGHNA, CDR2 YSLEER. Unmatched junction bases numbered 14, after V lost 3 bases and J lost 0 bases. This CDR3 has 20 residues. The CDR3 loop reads CASSQELTGGVAATNEKLFF. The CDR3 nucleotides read TGCGCCAGCAGCCAGGAACTGACAGGGGGGGTAGCAGCAACTAATGAAAAACTGTTTTTT.

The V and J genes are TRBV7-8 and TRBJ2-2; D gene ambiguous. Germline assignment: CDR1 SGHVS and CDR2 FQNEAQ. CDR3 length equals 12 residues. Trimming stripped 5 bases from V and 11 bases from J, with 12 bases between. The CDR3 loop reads CASSPHSVELFF. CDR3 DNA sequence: TGTGCCAGCAGCCCCCACTCTGTAGAGCTGTTTTTT.

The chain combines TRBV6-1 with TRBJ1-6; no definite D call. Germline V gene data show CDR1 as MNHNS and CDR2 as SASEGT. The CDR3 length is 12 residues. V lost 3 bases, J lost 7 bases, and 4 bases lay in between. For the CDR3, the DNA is TGTGCCAGCAGTGACCGGAATTCACCCCTCCACTTT. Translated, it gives CASSDRNSPLHF.

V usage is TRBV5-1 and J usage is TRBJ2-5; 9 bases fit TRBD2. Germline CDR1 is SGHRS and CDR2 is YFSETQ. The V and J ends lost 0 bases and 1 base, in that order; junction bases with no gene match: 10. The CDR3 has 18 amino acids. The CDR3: CASSLGSGRSTGQETQYF. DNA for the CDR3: TGCGCCAGCAGCTTGGGAAGCGGGAGGTCCACTGGCCAAGAGACCCAGTACTTC.

The CDR3 here is CASSPPPIANYGYTF. In nucleotides, the CDR3 is TGTGCCAGCAGCCCCCCCCCGATAGCTAACTATGGCTACACCTTC. This rearrangement joins TRBV5-7 to TRBJ1-2; D unresolved. TRBV5-7 is given ORF status, its function remaining uncertain. Deletions cut 4 bases from V and 0 bases from J, with 13 bases between. The CDR3 runs 15 residues.

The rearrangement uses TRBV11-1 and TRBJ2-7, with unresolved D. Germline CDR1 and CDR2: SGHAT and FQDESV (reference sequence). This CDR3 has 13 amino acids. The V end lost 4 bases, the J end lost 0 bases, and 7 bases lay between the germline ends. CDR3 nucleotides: TGTGCCAGCAGCTCCACTACCTCCTACGAGCAGTACTTC. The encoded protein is CASSSTTSYEQYF.

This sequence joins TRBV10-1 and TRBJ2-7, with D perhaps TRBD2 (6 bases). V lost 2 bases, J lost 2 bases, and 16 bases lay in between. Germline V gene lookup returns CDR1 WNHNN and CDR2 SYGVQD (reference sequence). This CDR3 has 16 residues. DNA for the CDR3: TGCGCCAGCAGTGAGGCGGGGAGCTGGGGCCCCTACGAGCAGTACTTC. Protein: CASSEAGSWGPYEQYF.

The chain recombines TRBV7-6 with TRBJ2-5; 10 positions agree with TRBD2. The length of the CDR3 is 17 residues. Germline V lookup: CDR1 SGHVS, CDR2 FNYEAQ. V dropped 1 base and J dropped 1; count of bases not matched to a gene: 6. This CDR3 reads CASSLGLAGMFQETQYF. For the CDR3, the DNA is TGTGCCAGCAGCTTAGGACTAGCGGGCATGTTCCAAGAGACCCAGTACTTC. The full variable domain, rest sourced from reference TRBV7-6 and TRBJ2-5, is GAGVSQSPRYKVTKRGQDVALRCDPISGHVSLYWYRQALGQGPEFLTYFNYEAQQDKSGLPNDRFSAERPEGSISTLTIQRTEQRDSAMYRCASSLGLAGMFQETQYFGPGTRLLVL.

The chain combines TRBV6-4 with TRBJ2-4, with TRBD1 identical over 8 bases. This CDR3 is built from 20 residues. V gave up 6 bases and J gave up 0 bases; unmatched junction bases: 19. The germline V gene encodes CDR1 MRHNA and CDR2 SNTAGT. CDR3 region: CASRLDRVVILRPAKNIQYF. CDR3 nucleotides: TGTGCCAGCAGGCTGGACAGGGTAGTGATTTTGCGACCAGCCAAAAACATTCAGTACTTC.

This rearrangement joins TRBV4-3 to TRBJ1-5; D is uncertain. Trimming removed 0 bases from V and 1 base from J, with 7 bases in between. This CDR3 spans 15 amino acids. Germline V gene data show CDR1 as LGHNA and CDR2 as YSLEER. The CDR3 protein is CASSQDRLSNQPQHF. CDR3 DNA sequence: TGCGCCAGCAGCCAAGACCGACTAAGCAATCAGCCCCAGCATTTT.

CDR3 residues: CASEQGEETQYF. The CDR3 region has the DNA TGTGCCAGCGAGCAGGGAGAGGAGACCCAGTACTTC. The V call is TRBV6-5, the J call TRBJ2-5; TRBD1 or TRBD2 may be the D gene (5 bases each). Looked up from germline, CDR1 is MNHEY and CDR2 is SVGAGI. The CDR3 is made up of 12 amino acids. Trimming took 8 bases from V and 5 from J, leaving 12 bases between them.

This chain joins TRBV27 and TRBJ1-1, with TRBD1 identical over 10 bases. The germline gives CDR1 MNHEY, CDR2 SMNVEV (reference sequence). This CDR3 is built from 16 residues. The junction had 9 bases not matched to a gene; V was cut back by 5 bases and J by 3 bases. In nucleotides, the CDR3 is TGTGCCAGCAGTGGGGGGACAGGGGCGGGGGACACTGAAGCTTTCTTT. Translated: CASSGGTGAGDTEAFF.

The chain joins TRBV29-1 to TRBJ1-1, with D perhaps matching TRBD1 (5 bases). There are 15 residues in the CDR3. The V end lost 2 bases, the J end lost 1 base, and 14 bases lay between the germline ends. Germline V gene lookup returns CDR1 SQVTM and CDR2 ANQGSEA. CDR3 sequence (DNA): TGCAGCGTTGAATTTTACGGACACTCGAACACTGAAGCTTTCTTT. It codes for CSVEFYGHSNTEAFF.

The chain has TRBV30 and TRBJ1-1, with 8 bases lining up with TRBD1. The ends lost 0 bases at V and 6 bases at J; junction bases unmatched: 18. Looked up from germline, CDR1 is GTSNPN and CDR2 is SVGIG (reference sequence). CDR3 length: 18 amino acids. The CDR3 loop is CAWSVLGGFRTGQAEAFF. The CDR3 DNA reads TGTGCCTGGAGTGTATTAGGCGGCTTTAGGACAGGGCAGGCTGAAGCTTTCTTT.